What follows are 15 T cell receptor beta chains derived from one specimen sequenced in a study of HIV-infected patients and healthy controls. All unsorted peripheral T cells were captured because whole blood was used without fractionation. Reverse transcription used about 500 ng RNA and constant-region primers for alpha and beta. Using multiplexing indices, alpha and beta chain libraries were generated apart by chain-specific third strand synthesis. TCRdb used MiXCR to reprocess the 5' RACE reads, holding one entry per CDR3 protein. The table has 7,500 or so distinct CDR3 sequences, roughly 7.4% seen once. Sequenced here: blood, sampled before antiretroviral therapy. The origin of the receptors is an adult with HIV infection.

The chain employs TRBV28 and TRBJ2-5; D is possibly TRBD2 (5 bases). V lost 7 bases, J lost 1 base, and 10 bases lay in between. The V gene's germline CDR1 is MDHEN and CDR2 SYDVKM. This CDR3 spans 13 amino acids. CDR3 loop: CASNLGGQETQYF. In DNA, the CDR3 is TGTGCCAGCAACCTCGGAGGCCAAGAGACCCAGTACTTC.

In this sample, this clonotype turned up many times. The rearrangement joins TRBV13 to TRBJ1-3, with 10 bases that match TRBD1. CDR3 length: 15 residues. The trim removed 5 bases at V and 4 bases at J, leaving 5 bases unmatched. In germline, CDR1 is PRHDT, CDR2 FYEKMQ (reference sequence). CDR3: CASSKDRGLGNTIYF. In DNA, the CDR3 is TGTGCCAGCAGCAAAGACAGGGGGCTCGGAAACACCATATATTTT.

Within the sample, this clonotype is medium-sized. V usage is TRBV7-2 and J usage is TRBJ1-5, with D perhaps TRBD1 (5 bases). Trimming left V 6 bases short and J 0 bases short, with 9 bases between. The CDR3 totals 14 residues. CDR1 and CDR2 (germline): SGHTA, FQGNSA. The CDR3 DNA reads as TGTGCCAGCAGACAGGCGGGTAGCAATCAGCCCCAGCATTTT. Protein sequence: CASRQAGSNQPQHF.

This clonotype qualifies as medium-sized. The rearrangement uses TRBV6-2 or TRBV6-3 and TRBJ2-7; 8 bases are a match to TRBD2. CDR1 is MNHEY, CDR2 SVGEGT, per germline. The CDR3 extends over 14 amino acids. Trimming at V came to 5 bases and at J to 6 bases, leaving 9 bases not matched to a gene. The CDR3 coding sequence is TGTGCCAGCAGTCCCGGGACTAGAGTGGCCGAGCAGTACTTC. Its protein product is CASSPGTRVAEQYF.

This clonotype was found many times. The chain is built from TRBV6-4 and TRBJ2-3, with 7 bases matching TRBD2. The CDR3 is 14 amino acids. Germline-derived CDR1 and CDR2 are MRHNA and SNTAGT. V was clipped by 3 bases and J by 4 bases; unmatched bases: 4. The CDR3 DNA sequence: TGTGCCAGCAGTGAGGGCGGGAGACCAGATACGCAGTATTTT. This codes for CASSEGGRPDTQYF.

The chain joins TRBV29-1 to TRBJ2-5; 7 bases match TRBD2. The CDR3 is 10 residues long. Looked up from germline, CDR1 is SQVTM and CDR2 is ANQGSEA. The CDR3 region has the DNA TGCGCGGGGGAGAAAGAGACCCAGTACTTC. Translated: CAGEKETQYF.

This clonotype was found many times. The genes are TRBV12-3 or TRBV12-4 and TRBJ1-2; D not certain. Trimming shortened V by 6 bases and J by 4 bases, and 6 bases separated the two germline ends. The CDR3 is 11 residues long. The CDR3 DNA sequence: TGTGCCAGCAGCGCGGCCTATGGCTACACCTTC. It is translated as CASSAAYGYTF.

This clonotype was counted only a few times. This chain joins TRBV7-9 and TRBJ2-7, with D uncertain. The V end lost 7 bases, the J end lost 5 bases, and 15 bases lay between the germline ends. The germline CDR1 and CDR2 sequences are SEHNR and FQNEAQ (reference sequence). The CDR3 covers 13 residues. The CDR3 reads CASTPRLEDEQYF. The CDR3 nucleotides are TGTGCCAGCACCCCCAGACTCGAAGACGAGCAGTACTTC. Full variable domain (rest looked up from reference TRBV7-9 and TRBJ2-7): DTGVSQNPRHKITKRGQNVTFRCDPISEHNRLYWYRQTLGQGPEFLTYFQNEAQLEKSRLLSDRFSAERPKGSFSTLEIQRTEQGDSAMYLCASTPRLEDEQYFGPGTRLTVT.

This clonotype counts as medium-sized (0.01 to 0.1%). The CDR3 here is CASSIPGPVNTEAFF. The CDR3 DNA sequence: TGTGCCAGCAGCATTCCGGGACCGGTTAACACTGAAGCTTTCTTT. The J gene is TRBJ1-1, the V gene TRBV6-1, with D possibly TRBD1 on 5 matching bases. In germline, CDR1 is MNHNS, CDR2 SASEGT. The CDR3 covers 15 residues. The ends were cut back, 6 bases at V and 2 bases at J, with 16 bases in the middle.

By frequency in the sample, this clonotype is medium-sized (0.01 to 0.1%). The chain is built from TRBV6-1 and TRBJ2-1; 14 bases are shared with TRBD2. V trimming: 5 bases; J trimming: 2 bases; junction bases outside the gene matches: 8. The CDR3 loop spans 18 amino acids. CDR1 is MNHNS, CDR2 SASEGT, per germline. The CDR3 bases are TGTGCCAGCAGTTTCTGGACTAGCGGGGGGTCAACCTACAATGAGCAGTTCTTC. Translating it yields CASSFWTSGGSTYNEQFF.

In its sample, this clonotype is medium-sized (0.01 to 0.1%). The chain's CDR3 is CSARGVLGGNTGELFF. The CDR3 DNA sequence: TGCAGTGCTAGAGGGGTTTTAGGGGGAAACACCGGGGAGCTGTTTTTT. The chain is built from TRBV20-1 and TRBJ2-2; TRBD1 is a possible D gene (6 bases). The CDR3 extends over 16 amino acids. From germline, CDR1 is DFQATT and CDR2 SNEGSKA (reference sequence). Trimming took 1 base from V and 2 from J, leaving 14 bases between them.

This clonotype was detected a few times. V and J are TRBV7-2 and TRBJ1-6, with D perhaps matching TRBD1 (6 bases). The germline V and J ends were trimmed by 5 bases and 3 bases, with 11 bases remaining between them. Germline assignment: CDR1 SGHTA and CDR2 FQGNSA. The CDR3 spans 15 residues. CDR3 residues: CASSRSDSYNSPLHF. The CDR3 nucleotides are TGTGCCAGCAGCCGATCGGACAGCTATAATTCACCCCTCCACTTT.

The chain links TRBV6-5 to TRBJ1-1; 10 positions agree with TRBD1. Germline assignment: CDR1 MNHEY and CDR2 SVGAGI. CDR3 length equals 14 residues. V lost 4 bases and J lost 4; bases outside the gene matches: 3. CDR3 sequence (DNA): TGTGCCAGCAGTTGGAGGACAGGGGGCACTGAAGCTTTCTTT. Its protein product is CASSWRTGGTEAFF.

This clonotype ranks as medium-sized (0.01 to 0.1%). The V call is TRBV7-9, the J call TRBJ2-3; 9 positions match TRBD1. V was pared by 4 bases and J by 2 bases, with 4 bases of the junction left unmatched. The CDR3 sequence is 15 residues long. The germline V gene encodes CDR1 SEHNR and CDR2 FQNEAQ (reference sequence). In nucleotides, the CDR3 is TGTGCCAGCAGCTGGGGGACAGGGCCCACAGATACGCAGTATTTT. Amino acids: CASSWGTGPTDTQYF.

By proportion, this clonotype is medium-sized (0.01 to 0.1%). The gene calls are TRBV28 and TRBJ2-1, with D perhaps given as TRBD1 or TRBD2 (5 bases each). Between the trimmed V and J ends, which lost 2 bases and 9 bases, there was a span of 11 bases. CDR1 is MDHEN, CDR2 SYDVKM, per germline. The CDR3 extends over 13 amino acids. The CDR3 coding sequence is TGTGCCAGCAGTTTAGCCCGGGACCTTGAGCAGTTCTTC. Encoded protein: CASSLARDLEQFF.